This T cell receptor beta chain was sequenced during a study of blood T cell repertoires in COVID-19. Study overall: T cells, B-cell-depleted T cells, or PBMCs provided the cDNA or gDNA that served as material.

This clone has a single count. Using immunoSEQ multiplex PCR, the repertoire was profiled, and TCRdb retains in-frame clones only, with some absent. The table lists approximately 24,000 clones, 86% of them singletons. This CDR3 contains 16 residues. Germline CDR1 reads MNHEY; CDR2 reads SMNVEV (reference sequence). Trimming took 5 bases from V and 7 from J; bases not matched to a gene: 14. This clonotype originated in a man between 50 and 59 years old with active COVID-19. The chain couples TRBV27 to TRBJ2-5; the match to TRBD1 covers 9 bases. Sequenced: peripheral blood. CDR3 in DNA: TGTGCCAGCAGTCCGTCCGGGACAGGGCAGGGGCGGACCCAGTACTTC. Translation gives CASSPSGTGQGRTQYF.